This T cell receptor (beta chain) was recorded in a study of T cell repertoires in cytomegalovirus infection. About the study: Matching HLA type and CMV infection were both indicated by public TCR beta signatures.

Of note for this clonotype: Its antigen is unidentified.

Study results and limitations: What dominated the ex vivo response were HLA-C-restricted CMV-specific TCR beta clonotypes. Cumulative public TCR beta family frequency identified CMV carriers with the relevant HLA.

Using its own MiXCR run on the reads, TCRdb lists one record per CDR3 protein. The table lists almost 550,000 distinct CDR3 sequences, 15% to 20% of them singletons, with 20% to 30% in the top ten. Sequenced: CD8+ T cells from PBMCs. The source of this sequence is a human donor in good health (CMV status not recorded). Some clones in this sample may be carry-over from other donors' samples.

The CDR3 protein is CATSRDAGVSGNTIYF. The CDR3 DNA sequence: TGTGCCACCAGCAGAGATGCAGGGGTCTCTGGAAACACCATATATTTT. The gene calls are TRBV15 and TRBJ1-3, with D maybe TRBD1 (6 bases). The CDR3 is 16 amino acids. V gave up 0 bases and J gave up 0 bases, with 9 bases separating them. Germline assignment: CDR1 LNHNV and CDR2 YYDKDF (reference sequence).